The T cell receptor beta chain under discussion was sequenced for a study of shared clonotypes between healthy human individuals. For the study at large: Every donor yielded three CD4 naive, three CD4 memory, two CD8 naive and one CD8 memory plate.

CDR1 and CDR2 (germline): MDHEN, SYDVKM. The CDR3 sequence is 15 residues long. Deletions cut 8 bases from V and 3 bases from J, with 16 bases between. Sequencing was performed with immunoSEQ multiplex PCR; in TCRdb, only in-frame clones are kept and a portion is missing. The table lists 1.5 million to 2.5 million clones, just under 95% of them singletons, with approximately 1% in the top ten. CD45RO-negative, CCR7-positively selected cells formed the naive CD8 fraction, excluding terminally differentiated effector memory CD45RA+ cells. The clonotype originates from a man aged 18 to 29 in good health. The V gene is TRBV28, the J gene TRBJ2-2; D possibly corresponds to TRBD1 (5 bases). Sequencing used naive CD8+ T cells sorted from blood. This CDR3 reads CASEMGQGYTGELFF. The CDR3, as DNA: TGTGCCAGCGAAATGGGGCAGGGTTACACCGGGGAGCTGTTTTTT.